This T cell receptor beta chain originates from a study of OX40 agonist ivuxolimab in advanced cancers. Looking at the study overall: A history of anti-PD-1, anti-PD-L1 or anti-CTLA-4 therapy was acceptable, and roughly 40% had some. Findings and limits, study-wide: Both CD4+ and CD8+ T cell populations in blood had undergone clonal expansion by week 6 at 0.1 to 3.0 mg/kg. Low normalized clonal expansion also occurred in some nonresponding patients. The antigen specificity of the peripheral T cells (those that were expanded) was not determined.

Only in-frame clones appear in the TCRdb table, and some are missing; sequencing was by immunoSEQ multiplex PCR. The table lists around 35,000 clones, 79% of them singletons. As concerns this clone: What it binds is not known. Other DNA sequences in the same sample also yield this CDR3.

Germline-derived CDR1 and CDR2 are GTSNPN and SVGIG (reference sequence). Trimming took off 2 bases at V and 8 bases at J, with 9 bases between the two ends. This CDR3 has 11 residues. The genes are TRBV30 and TRBJ1-1, with D hard to call. This receptor was obtained from an adult with an advanced solid tumor such as melanoma, head and neck, liver or kidney cancer. This sample comprised CD4+ or CD8+ T cells sorted from blood, obtained in a trial of the OX40 agonist ivuxolimab. In DNA form, the CDR3 reads TGTGCCTGGAGTCCCACGAGGGAAGCTTTCTTT. Protein sequence: CAWSPTREAFF.